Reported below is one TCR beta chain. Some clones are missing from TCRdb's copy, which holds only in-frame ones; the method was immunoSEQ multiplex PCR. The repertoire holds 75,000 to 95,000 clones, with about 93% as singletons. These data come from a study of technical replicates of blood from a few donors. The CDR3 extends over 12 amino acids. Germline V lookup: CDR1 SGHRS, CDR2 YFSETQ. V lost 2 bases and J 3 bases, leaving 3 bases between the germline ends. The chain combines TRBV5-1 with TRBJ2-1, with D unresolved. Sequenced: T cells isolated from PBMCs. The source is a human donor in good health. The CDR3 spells CASSFGYNEQFF. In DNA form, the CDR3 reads TGCGCCAGCAGCTTCGGCTACAATGAGCAGTTCTTC.